The clone carrying this T cell receptor (beta chain) was seen only a few times. Antigen unknown. The V gene lost 1 base and the J gene lost 6 bases, with 13 bases spanning the gap. This CDR3 comprises 14 residues. CDR1 is SEHNR and CDR2 is FQNEAQ in the germline V gene (reference sequence). The sample is drawn from a study of early T cells in non-severe SARS-CoV-2 infection. Study-level information: RNA in bulk from unsorted whole blood was sequenced, and chains were unpaired. Study-level findings and limits: Reliance on VDJdb matching favored anti-spike CD8 responses; private and CD4 specificities were missed.

The TCR library protocol was used to attach unique molecular identifiers. These identifiers were attached to individual cDNA molecules. TCRdb re-called the 5' RACE reads through MiXCR, storing one row per CDR3 protein. The table records 55,000 to 70,000 distinct CDR3 sequences, approximately 12% of them present only once. Specimen: whole blood. The J gene is TRBJ2-7, the V gene TRBV7-9; D possibly uses TRBD1 or TRBD2 (5 bases each). The receptor was derived from an adult who was a healthcare worker with PCR-confirmed SARS-CoV-2 infection or an uninfected control (not recorded which). CDR3 in amino acids: CASSLVQGPLEQYF. In nucleotides, the CDR3 is TGTGCCAGCAGCTTAGTCCAGGGACCCCTCGAGCAGTACTTC.